Shown below are 13 T cell receptor beta chains from a single sample sequenced in a study of early T cells in non-severe SARS-CoV-2 infection. Via MiXCR, TCRdb re-called the 5' RACE reads, giving one row per CDR3 protein. The sample yields nearly 90,000 distinct CDR3 sequences, approximately 15% seen once. Sequencing was carried out using whole blood. The receptor set was obtained from an adult who was a healthcare worker with PCR-confirmed SARS-CoV-2 infection or an uninfected control (not recorded which).

There are many counts of this clonotype. The V call is TRBV7-2, the J call TRBJ1-3; D might be TRBD1 (5 bases). Trimming removed 3 bases at V and 0 bases at J, with 12 bases between. The germline CDR1 and CDR2 sequences are SGHTA and FQGNSA. The CDR3 spans 16 residues. The DNA for the CDR3 is TGTGCCAGCAGCTTTCGGGCAGGGAACTCTGGAAACACCATATATTTT. Its translation is CASSFRAGNSGNTIYF.

The chain has TRBV3-1 and TRBJ2-7; maybe TRBD1 (6 bases). V lost 0 bases and J 2 bases, leaving 17 bases between the germline ends. There are 17 residues in the CDR3. Germline V gene sequence: CDR1 LGHDT, CDR2 YNNKEL (reference sequence). The CDR3 DNA reads as TGTGCCAGCAGCCAAGACCTTATCCGGGACAAACCCTACGAGCAGTACTTC. Protein sequence: CASSQDLIRDKPYEQYF.

V is TRBV12-5 and J is TRBJ1-5, with no clear D. Trimming removed 2 bases at V and 0 bases at J, with 5 bases between. This CDR3 has 14 amino acids. Germline-derived CDR1 and CDR2 are LGHNT and FRNRAP. The DNA for the CDR3 is TGTGCTAGTGGTTTGACGGATAGCAATCAGCCCCAGCATTTT. Its protein product is CASGLTDSNQPQHF.

CDR3 DNA: TGCGCCAGCAGTGACCCCGGGGCGCGGGAGGGTCCAAGCTCCTACAATGAGCAGTTCTTC. Protein product: CASSDPGAREGPSSYNEQFF. This chain uses TRBV10-1 with TRBJ2-1; TRBD2 matches at 9 bases. Per the germline V gene, CDR1 is WNHNN and CDR2 is SYGVQD (reference sequence). The junction had 15 bases not matched to a gene; V was cut back by 3 bases and J by 0 bases. The CDR3 sequence is 20 residues long.

The V call is TRBV2, the J call TRBJ2-2; 7 bases are a match to TRBD1. The V and J ends lost 7 bases and 3 bases, in that order; junction bases with no gene match: 11. Germline V gene sequence: CDR1 SNHLY, CDR2 FYNNEI. CDR3 length equals 16 residues. DNA for the CDR3: TGTGCCAGCACCTTGGGGGACAGAGAGGACACCGGGGAGCTGTTTTTT. Its protein product is CASTLGDREDTGELFF.

V is TRBV19 and J is TRBJ1-1; no definite D call. CDR3 length equals 13 residues. Germline V lookup: CDR1 LNHDA, CDR2 SQIVND (reference sequence). Trimming removed 2 bases from V and 3 bases from J, with 7 bases in between. The DNA for the CDR3 is TGTGCCAGTAGTATACTAGGGTACACTGAAGCTTTCTTT. Translated: CASSILGYTEAFF. Using reference TRBV19 and TRBJ1-1 for the parts outside the CDR3, the full variable domain is DGGITQSPKYLFRKEGQNVTLSCEQNLNHDAMYWYRQDPGQGLRLIYYSQIVNDFQKGDIAEGYSVSREKKESFPLTVTSAQKNPTAFYLCASSILGYTEAFFGQGTRLTVV.

This clonotype was found a few times. J is TRBJ2-3 and V is TRBV6-1; 9 positions agree with TRBD2. V lost 7 bases to trimming and J lost 3 bases; unmatched junction nucleotides: 8. The length of the CDR3 is 15 residues. CDR1 and CDR2 (germline): MNHNS, SASEGT. CDR3 coding DNA: TGTGCCAGCACCACCGGGACTAGCAGTACAGATACGCAGTATTTT. Amino acid sequence: CASTTGTSSTDTQYF.

This clonotype came up many times. This chain uses TRBV19 with TRBJ1-4; 7 bases align to TRBD1. There are 14 residues in the CDR3. CDR1 and CDR2 from the germline V gene are LNHDA and SQIVND (reference sequence). V was clipped by 6 bases and J by 4 bases; unmatched bases: 5. CDR3 protein: CASRPTGSNEKLFF. The CDR3 DNA is TGTGCCAGTAGGCCGACAGGGAGTAATGAAAAACTGTTTTTT.

This clonotype was seen repeatedly, ten times or more. This chain links TRBV12-3 or TRBV12-4 with TRBJ2-7; 13 bases agree with TRBD2. V trimming: 6 bases; J trimming: 7 bases; junction bases outside the gene matches: 6. The CDR3 is 14 amino acids. CDR3 sequence: CASSGLAGVGEQYF. As DNA, the CDR3 is TGTGCCAGCAGCGGACTAGCGGGAGTGGGGGAGCAGTACTTC.

CDR3 bases: TGCGCCAGCAGTGATCGAACTATACGGAGGACAGCTAATGAAAAACTGTTTTTT. It yields the protein CASSDRTIRRTANEKLFF. This chain connects TRBV10-2 to TRBJ1-4; tentatively, D is TRBD1 (6 bases). Germline assignment: CDR1 WSHSY and CDR2 SAAADI. There are 18 residues in the CDR3. With 3 bases removed from V and 3 bases from J, the gap between germline ends came to 20 bases.

J is TRBJ2-7 and V is TRBV5-1; 7 bases are a match to TRBD1. This CDR3 region has 14 residues. V lost 5 bases to trimming and J lost 3 bases; unmatched junction nucleotides: 8. Germline CDR1 is SGHRS and CDR2 is YFSETQ. DNA for the CDR3: TGCGCCAGCAGTCCCGGGACAGCCGTCTACGAGCAGTACTTC. This sequence encodes CASSPGTAVYEQYF.

Only a few counts were recorded for this clonotype. V gene TRBV18 combines with J gene TRBJ1-2, with 7 bases matching TRBD1. The CDR3 runs 15 residues. V trimming: 6 bases; J trimming: 6 bases; junction bases outside the gene matches: 13. Looked up from germline, CDR1 is KGHSH and CDR2 is LQKENI. CDR3 coding DNA: TGTGCCAGCTCTCGTGAAACAGGGGATGGTAATGGCTACACCTTC. This codes for CASSRETGDGNGYTF.

The CDR3 reads CSARGISLAGVTGELFF. DNA for the CDR3: TGCAGTGCTAGAGGGATTAGCCTAGCGGGAGTCACCGGGGAGCTGTTTTTT. This chain uses TRBV20-1 with TRBJ2-2; 10 nucleotides agree with TRBD2. Trimming at V came to 1 base and at J to 4 bases, leaving 9 bases not matched to a gene. This CDR3 comprises 17 residues. Germline CDR1 DFQATT, CDR2 SNEGSKA (reference sequence).